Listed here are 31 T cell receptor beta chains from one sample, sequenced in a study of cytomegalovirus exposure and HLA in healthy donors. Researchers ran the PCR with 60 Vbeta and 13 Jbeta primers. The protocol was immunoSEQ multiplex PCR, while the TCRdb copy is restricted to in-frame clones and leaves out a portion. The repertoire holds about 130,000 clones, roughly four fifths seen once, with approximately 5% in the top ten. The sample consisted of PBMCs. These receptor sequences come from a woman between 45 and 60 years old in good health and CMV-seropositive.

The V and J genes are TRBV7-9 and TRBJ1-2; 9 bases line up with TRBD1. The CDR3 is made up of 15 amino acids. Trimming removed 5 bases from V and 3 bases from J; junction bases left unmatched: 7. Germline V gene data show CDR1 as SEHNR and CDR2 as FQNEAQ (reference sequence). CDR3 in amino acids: CASSANRGPDYGYTF. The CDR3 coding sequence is TGTGCCAGCAGCGCAAACAGGGGGCCGGACTATGGCTACACCTTC.

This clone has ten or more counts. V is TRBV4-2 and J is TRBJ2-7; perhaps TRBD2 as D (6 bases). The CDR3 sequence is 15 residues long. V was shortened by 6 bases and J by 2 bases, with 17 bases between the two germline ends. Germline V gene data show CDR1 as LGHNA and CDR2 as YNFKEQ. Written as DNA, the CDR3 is TGTGCCAGCAGAGGTCTTTTAGGGAGGACCTACGAGCAGTACTTC. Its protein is CASRGLLGRTYEQYF.

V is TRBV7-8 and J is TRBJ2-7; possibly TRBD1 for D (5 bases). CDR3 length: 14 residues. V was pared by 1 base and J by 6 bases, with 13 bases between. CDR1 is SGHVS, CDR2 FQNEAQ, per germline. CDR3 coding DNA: TGTGCCAGCAGCTTAGACCCCCAGGGTCGCGAGCAGTACTTC. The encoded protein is CASSLDPQGREQYF.

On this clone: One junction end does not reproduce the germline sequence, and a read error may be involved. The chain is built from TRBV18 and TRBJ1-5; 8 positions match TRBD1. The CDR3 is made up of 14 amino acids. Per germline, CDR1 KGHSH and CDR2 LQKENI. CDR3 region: CATSSGTGYQPQHF. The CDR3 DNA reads TGTGCCACCTCATCCGGGACAGGTTATCAGCCCCAGCATTTT.

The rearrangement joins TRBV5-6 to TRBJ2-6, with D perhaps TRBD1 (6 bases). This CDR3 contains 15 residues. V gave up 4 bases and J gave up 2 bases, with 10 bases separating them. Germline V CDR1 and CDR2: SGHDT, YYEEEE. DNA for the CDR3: TGTGCCAGCAGCGGAACAGGGACTGGGGCCAACGTCCTGACTTTC. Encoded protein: CASSGTGTGANVLTF.

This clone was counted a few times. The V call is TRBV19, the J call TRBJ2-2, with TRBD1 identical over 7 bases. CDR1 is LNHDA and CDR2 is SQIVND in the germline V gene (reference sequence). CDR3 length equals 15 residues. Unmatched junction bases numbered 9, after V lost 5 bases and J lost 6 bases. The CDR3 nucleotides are TGTGCCAGTAGTTCCCCCGGGACAGTATCCGGGGAGCTGTTTTTT. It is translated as CASSSPGTVSGELFF.

In DNA form, the CDR3 reads TGTGCCAGCAGCCCGCTAGCGGGGAACAACTACAATGAGCAGTTCTTC. This gives the protein CASSPLAGNNYNEQFF. The genes are TRBV9 and TRBJ2-1; 9 positions match TRBD2. Germline V gives CDR1 SGDLS, CDR2 YYNGEE. This CDR3 region has 16 residues. With V trimmed by 4 bases and J by 3 bases, 8 bases remained unmatched. Together with reference TRBV9 and TRBJ2-1, the CDR3 gives the full variable domain: DSGVTQTPKHLITATGQRVTLRCSPRSGDLSVYWYQQSLDQGLQFLIQYYNGEERAKGNILERFSAQQFPDLHSELNLSSLELGDSALYFCASSPLAGNNYNEQFFGPGTRLTVL.

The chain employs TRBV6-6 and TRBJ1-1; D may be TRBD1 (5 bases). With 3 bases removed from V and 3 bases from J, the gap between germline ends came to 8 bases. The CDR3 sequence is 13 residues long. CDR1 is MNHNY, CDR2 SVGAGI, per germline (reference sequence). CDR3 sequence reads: CASSYVGDTEAFF. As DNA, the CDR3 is TGTGCCAGCAGTTATGTAGGGGACACTGAAGCTTTCTTT.

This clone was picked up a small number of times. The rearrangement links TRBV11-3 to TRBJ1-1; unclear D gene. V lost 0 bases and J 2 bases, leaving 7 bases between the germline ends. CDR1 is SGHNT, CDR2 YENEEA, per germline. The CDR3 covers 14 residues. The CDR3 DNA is TGTGCCAGCAGCTTAGATCCGGTAAACACTGAAGCTTTCTTT. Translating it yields CASSLDPVNTEAFF.

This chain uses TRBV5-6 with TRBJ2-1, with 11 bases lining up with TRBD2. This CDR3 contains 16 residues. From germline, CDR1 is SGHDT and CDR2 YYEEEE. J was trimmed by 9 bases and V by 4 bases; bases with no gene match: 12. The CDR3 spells CASSGLAGGRGSEQFF. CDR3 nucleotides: TGTGCCAGCAGCGGATTAGCGGGGGGGCGGGGCAGTGAGCAGTTCTTC.

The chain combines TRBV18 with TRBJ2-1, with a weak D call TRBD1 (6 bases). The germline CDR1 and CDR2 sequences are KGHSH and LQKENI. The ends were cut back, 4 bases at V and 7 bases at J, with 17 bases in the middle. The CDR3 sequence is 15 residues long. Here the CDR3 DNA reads TGTGCCAGCTCACTTGGGGGCCCAAGCTTGAATGAGCAGTTCTTC. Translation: CASSLGGPSLNEQFF.

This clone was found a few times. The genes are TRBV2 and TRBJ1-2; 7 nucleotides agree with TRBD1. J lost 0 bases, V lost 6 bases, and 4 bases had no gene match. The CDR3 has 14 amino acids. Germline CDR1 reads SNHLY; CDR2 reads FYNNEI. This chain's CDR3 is CASRRTGTNYGYTF. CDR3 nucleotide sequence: TGTGCCAGCAGGCGGACAGGAACTAACTATGGCTACACCTTC.

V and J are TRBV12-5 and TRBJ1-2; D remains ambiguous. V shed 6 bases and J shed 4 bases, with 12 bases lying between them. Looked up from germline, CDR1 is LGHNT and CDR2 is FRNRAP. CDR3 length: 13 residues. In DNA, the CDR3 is TGTGCTAGTGGCCCCGACCTAGGCTATGGCTACACCTTC. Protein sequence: CASGPDLGYGYTF. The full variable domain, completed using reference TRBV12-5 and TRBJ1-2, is DARVTQTPRHKVTEMGQEVTMRCQPILGHNTVFWYRQTMMQGLELLAYFRNRAPLDDSGMPKDRFSAEMPDATLATLKIQPSEPRDSAVYFCASGPDLGYGYTFGSGTRLTVV.

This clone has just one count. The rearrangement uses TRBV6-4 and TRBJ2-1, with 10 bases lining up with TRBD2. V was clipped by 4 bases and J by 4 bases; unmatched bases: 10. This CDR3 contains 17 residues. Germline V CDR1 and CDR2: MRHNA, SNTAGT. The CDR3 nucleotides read TGTGCCAGCAGTGCTGGGCTTGGACTAGCGGATTACAATGAGCAGTTCTTC. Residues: CASSAGLGLADYNEQFF.

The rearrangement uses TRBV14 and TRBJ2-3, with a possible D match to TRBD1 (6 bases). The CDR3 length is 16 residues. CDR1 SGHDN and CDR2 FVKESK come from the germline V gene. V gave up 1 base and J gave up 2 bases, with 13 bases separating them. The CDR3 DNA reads TGTGCCAGCAGCCAAGTCGGCCAGGGGTTCACAGATACGCAGTATTTT. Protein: CASSQVGQGFTDTQYF.

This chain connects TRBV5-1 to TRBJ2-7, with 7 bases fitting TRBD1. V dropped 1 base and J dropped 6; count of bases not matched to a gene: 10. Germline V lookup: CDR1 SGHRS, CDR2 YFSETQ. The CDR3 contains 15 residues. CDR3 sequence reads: CASSLNTGERSEQYF. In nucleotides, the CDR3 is TGCGCCAGCAGCTTGAACACAGGGGAAAGAAGCGAGCAGTACTTC.

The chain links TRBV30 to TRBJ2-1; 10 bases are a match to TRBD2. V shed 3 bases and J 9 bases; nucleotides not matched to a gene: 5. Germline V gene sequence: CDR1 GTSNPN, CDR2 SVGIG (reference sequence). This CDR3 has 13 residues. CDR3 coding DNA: TGTGCCTGGAGCCAGCGGGGGGGCGGTGAGCAGTTCTTC. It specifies CAWSQRGGGEQFF. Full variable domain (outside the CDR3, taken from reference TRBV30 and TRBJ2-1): SQTIHQWPATLVQPVGSPLSLECTVEGTSNPNLYWYRQAAGRGLQLLFYSVGIGQISSEVPQNLSASRPQDRQFILSSKKLLLSDSGFYLCAWSQRGGGEQFFGPGTRLTVL.

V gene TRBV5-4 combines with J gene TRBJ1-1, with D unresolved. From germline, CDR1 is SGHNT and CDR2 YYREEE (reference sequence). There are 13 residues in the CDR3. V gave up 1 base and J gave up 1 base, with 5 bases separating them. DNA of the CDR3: TGTGCCAGCAGCTTGATGAGGAACACTGAAGCTTTCTTT. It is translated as CASSLMRNTEAFF.

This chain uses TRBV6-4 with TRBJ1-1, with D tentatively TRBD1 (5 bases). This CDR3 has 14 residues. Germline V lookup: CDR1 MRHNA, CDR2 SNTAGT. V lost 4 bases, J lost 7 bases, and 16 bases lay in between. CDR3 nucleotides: TGTGCCAGCAGTGCCGAGGACACTCAGGGTGAAGCTTTCTTT. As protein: CASSAEDTQGEAFF.

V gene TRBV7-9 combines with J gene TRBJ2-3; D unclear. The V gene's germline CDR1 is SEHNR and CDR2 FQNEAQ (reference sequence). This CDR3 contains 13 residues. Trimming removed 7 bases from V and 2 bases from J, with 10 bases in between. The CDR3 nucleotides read TGTGCCAGCACCGTGGGCGCCACAGATACGCAGTATTTT. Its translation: CASTVGATDTQYF.

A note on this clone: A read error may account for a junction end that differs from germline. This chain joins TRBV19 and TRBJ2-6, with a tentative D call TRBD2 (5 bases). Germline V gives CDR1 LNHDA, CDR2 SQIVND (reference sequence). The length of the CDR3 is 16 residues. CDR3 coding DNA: TGTGCCCGTAGTATCACCGGGGTCGGTGGGGCCAACGTCCTGACTTTC. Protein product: CARSITGVGGANVLTF.

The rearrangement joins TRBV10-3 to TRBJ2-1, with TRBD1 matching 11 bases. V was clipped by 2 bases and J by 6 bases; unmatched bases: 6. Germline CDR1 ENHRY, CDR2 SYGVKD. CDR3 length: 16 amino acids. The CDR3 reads CAISEGIGTGGNEQFF. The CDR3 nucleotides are TGTGCCATCAGTGAGGGGATTGGGACAGGGGGCAATGAGCAGTTCTTC.

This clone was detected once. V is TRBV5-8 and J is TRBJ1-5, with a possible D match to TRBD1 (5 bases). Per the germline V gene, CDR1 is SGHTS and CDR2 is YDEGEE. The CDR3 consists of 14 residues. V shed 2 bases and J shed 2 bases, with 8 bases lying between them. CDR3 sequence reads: CASSLTGGNQPQHF. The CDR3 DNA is TGTGCCAGCAGCTTAACGGGGGGCAATCAGCCCCAGCATTTT.

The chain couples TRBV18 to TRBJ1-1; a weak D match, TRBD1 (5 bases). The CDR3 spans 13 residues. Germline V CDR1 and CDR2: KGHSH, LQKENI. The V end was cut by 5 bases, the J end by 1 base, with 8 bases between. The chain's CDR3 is CASSWDWNTEAFF. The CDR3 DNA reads TGTGCCAGCTCATGGGACTGGAACACTGAAGCTTTCTTT.

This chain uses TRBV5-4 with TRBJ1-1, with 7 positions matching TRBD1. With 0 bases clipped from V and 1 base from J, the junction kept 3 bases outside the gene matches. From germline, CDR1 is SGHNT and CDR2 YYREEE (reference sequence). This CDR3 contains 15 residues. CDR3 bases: TGTGCCAGCAGCTTGGACAGGGGATCGAACACTGAAGCTTTCTTT. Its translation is CASSLDRGSNTEAFF.

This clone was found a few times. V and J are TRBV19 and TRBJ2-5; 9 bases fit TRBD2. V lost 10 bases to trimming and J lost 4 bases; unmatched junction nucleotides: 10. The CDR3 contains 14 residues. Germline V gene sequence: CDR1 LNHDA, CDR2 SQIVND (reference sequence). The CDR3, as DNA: TGTGCCACGTCCCCCGTAGCGGGGGTAGAGACCCAGTACTTC. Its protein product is CATSPVAGVETQYF.

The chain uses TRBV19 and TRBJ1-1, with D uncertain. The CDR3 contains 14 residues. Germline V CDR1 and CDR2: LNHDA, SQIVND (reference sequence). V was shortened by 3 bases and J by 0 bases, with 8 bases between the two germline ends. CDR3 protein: CASSIYPVNTEAFF. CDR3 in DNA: TGTGCCAGTAGTATTTACCCAGTGAACACTGAAGCTTTCTTT.

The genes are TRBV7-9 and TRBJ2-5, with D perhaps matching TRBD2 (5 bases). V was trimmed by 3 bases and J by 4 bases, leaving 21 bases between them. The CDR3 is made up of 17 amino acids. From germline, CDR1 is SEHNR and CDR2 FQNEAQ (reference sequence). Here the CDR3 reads CASSLVGIAARGETQYF. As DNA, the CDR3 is TGTGCCAGCAGCTTGGTTGGGATTGCGGCTCGGGGAGAGACCCAGTACTTC.

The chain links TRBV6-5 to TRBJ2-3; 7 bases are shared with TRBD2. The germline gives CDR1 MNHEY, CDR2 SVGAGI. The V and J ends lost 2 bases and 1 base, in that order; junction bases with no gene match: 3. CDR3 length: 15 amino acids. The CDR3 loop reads CASSYDSGGTDTQYF. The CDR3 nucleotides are TGTGCCAGCAGTTACGACAGCGGGGGCACAGATACGCAGTATTTT.

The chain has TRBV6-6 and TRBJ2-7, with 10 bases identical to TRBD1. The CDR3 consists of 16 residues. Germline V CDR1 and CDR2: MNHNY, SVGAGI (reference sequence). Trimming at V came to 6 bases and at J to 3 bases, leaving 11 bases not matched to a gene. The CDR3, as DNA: TGTGCCAGCAGCCGCCCCGGGACAGGGGTTAACTACGAGCAGTACTTC. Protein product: CASSRPGTGVNYEQYF.

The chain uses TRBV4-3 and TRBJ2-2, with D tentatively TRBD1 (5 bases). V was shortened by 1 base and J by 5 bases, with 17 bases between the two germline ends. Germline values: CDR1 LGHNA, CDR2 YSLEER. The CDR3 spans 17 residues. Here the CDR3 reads CASSQVPRVSTTGELFF. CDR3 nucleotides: TGCGCCAGCAGCCAAGTCCCCAGGGTCTCCACAACCGGGGAGCTGTTTTTT.